Presented here are 11 T cell receptor beta chains from one specimen sequenced in a study of kidney transplant recipient with SARS-CoV-2 infection. TCRdb passed the reads through MiXCR, listing each CDR3 protein once. This table has some 220,000 distinct CDR3 sequences, about 28% appearing once. The sample was a blood sample, taken at baseline and around day 120 from a kidney transplant recipient. The receptors derive from a male patient aged 30 to 40 who had COVID-19 and was a kidney transplant recipient. Some T cells may possibly be graft donor cells.

This sequence joins TRBV20-1 and TRBJ2-1; TRBD2 agrees at 7 bases. V lost 3 bases to trimming and J lost 4 bases; unmatched junction nucleotides: 9. This CDR3 has 15 residues. The germline gives CDR1 DFQATT, CDR2 SNEGSKA (reference sequence). The chain's CDR3 is CSARGRLADYNEQFF. CDR3 nucleotide sequence: TGCAGTGCTAGGGGGCGTCTAGCGGATTACAATGAGCAGTTCTTC.

This clonotype has a count of ten or more. The rearrangement uses TRBV5-1 and TRBJ1-1, with D possibly matching TRBD1 (5 bases). The germline CDR1 and CDR2 sequences are SGHRS and YFSETQ. CDR3 length: 14 amino acids. V was shortened by 1 base and J by 4 bases, with 11 bases between the two germline ends. The CDR3 loop is CASSLFLGGTEAFF. The CDR3 nucleotides are TGCGCCAGCAGCTTGTTCCTTGGGGGCACTGAAGCTTTCTTT.

A note on this clonotype: A clone one base away is much larger, so this may be a read error. This chain joins TRBV4-3 and TRBJ1-2, with D uncertain. Per germline, CDR1 LGHNA and CDR2 YSLEER. Between the trimmed V and J ends, which lost 5 bases and 4 bases, there was a span of 23 bases. This CDR3 comprises 17 residues. The CDR3 protein is CASSCGEVRRKTYGYTF. CDR3 nucleotide sequence: TGCGCCAGCAGCTGCGGAGAAGTACGTCGAAAGACCTATGGCTACACCTTC.

This clonotype has a handful of counts. The chain combines TRBV5-1 with TRBJ2-1, with TRBD2 matching 8 bases. V shed 4 bases and J 8 bases; nucleotides not matched to a gene: 11. The CDR3 consists of 15 residues. In germline, CDR1 is SGHRS, CDR2 YFSETQ. The CDR3 sequence: CASSQQRELSDEQFF. The CDR3 bases are TGCGCCAGCAGCCAACAGCGGGAGCTTAGTGATGAGCAGTTCTTC.

V gene TRBV6-1 combines with J gene TRBJ1-2; D gene unclear. The V and J ends lost 4 bases and 2 bases respectively, with 20 bases between them. This CDR3 spans 17 amino acids. Germline-derived CDR1 and CDR2 are MNHNS and SASEGT. This CDR3 reads CASSGLRECRKNYGYTF. Here the CDR3 DNA reads TGTGCCAGCAGTGGATTGCGGGAATGTAGAAAGAACTATGGCTACACCTTC.

This chain joins TRBV21-1 and TRBJ2-3. TRBV21-1 is classified as a pseudogene. The CDR3 consists of 17 residues. The CDR3 loop reads CASRPLIATVMQDTQYF. The CDR3 nucleotides read TGTGCCAGCAGGCCACTCATAGCTACAGTCATGCAAGATACGCAGTATTTT.

The table lists this clonotype with many counts. V gene TRBV3-1 combines with J gene TRBJ1-2; D is ambiguous. The CDR3 length is 17 residues. Germline CDR1 and CDR2: LGHDT and YNNKEL (reference sequence). V dropped 3 bases and J dropped 4 bases, with 21 bases sitting between them. CDR3 nucleotides: TGTGCCAGCAGCCATATATACACCCTTCGAAAGACCTATGGCTACACCTTC. Translating gives CASSHIYTLRKTYGYTF.

With respect to this clonotype: A read error may be the cause here, since a much bigger clone is one base away. This chain joins TRBV3-1 and TRBJ1-2; D gene ambiguous. The CDR3 loop spans 17 amino acids. The germline CDR1 and CDR2 sequences are LGHDT and YNNKEL (reference sequence). Trimming cost V 5 bases and J 7 bases, with 26 bases left between them. CDR3 residues: CASSWLCTLRKTCGYTF. The CDR3 bases are TGTGCCAGCAGCTGGTTATGCACCCTTCGAAAGACCTGTGGCTACACCTTC.

On this clonotype itself: One base away lies a much larger clone, so this may be a sequencing read error. The V call is TRBV9, the J call TRBJ1-2; D remains ambiguous. The CDR3 covers 12 residues. The V gene's germline CDR1 is SGDLS and CDR2 YYNGEE. CDR3 bases: TGTACCAGCAGCGTCTTGGGTGCTGGCTACACCTTC. This sequence encodes CTSSVLGAGYTF.

With respect to this clonotype: This may be a read error: a much more frequent sequence differs by one nucleotide. This chain uses TRBV7-2 with TRBJ1-1; no reliable D call. The length of the CDR3 is 15 residues. The germline gives CDR1 SGHTA, CDR2 FQGNSA. The ends were cut back, 7 bases at V and 0 bases at J, with 15 bases in the middle. CDR3 DNA: TGTGCCAGCAACCCGAAGACACAGTTGAACACTGAAGCTTTCTTT. Translating gives CASNPKTQLNTEAFF. The full variable domain, with the rest looked up from reference TRBV7-2 and TRBJ1-1, is GAGVSQSPSNKVTEKGKDVELRCDPISGHTALYWYRQSLGQGLEFLIYFQGNSAPDKSGLPSDRFSAERTGGSVSTLTIQRTQQEDSAVYLCASNPKTQLNTEAFFGQGTRLTVV.

In this sample, this clonotype turned up a few times. V usage is TRBV5-1 and J usage is TRBJ2-4; a possible D gene is TRBD1 (6 bases). Trimming removed 6 bases from V and 0 bases from J, with 13 bases in between. The V gene's germline CDR1 is SGHRS and CDR2 YFSETQ. There are 15 residues in the CDR3. CDR3 in DNA: TGCGCCAGCAACAGGGTTGGCCTAGCCAAAAACATTCAGTACTTC. Translating gives CASNRVGLAKNIQYF.